The clone carrying this TCR beta chain was detected only once. The sample comes from a study of blood T cell repertoires in COVID-19. Across the whole study: There were acute and convalescent COVID-19 samples, and they came from the United States, Italy and Spain. PBMCs, B-cell-depleted T cells, or T cells were the source of the cDNA or gDNA that made up the material.

In the original processing: Scientists estimated how many nucleated cells there were by amplifying reference gene primers. Method: immunoSEQ multiplex PCR; TCRdb's copy keeps in-frame clones and lacks some. V and J calls and clone size are given by that table; D and trimming were obtained from the DNA. This repertoire shows about 50,000 clones, 85% to 95% found once; its top ten account for around 3.1%. CDR3 length: 14 amino acids. The J segment lost 5 bases and the V segment lost 4 bases, leaving 2 bases of the junction unmatched. Germline V gives CDR1 LGHNA, CDR2 YNFKEQ. The sample was peripheral blood. This sequence was found in a human donor in a cohort sampled during active COVID-19. V is TRBV4-2 and J is TRBJ2-3; 11 positions match TRBD2. CDR3 loop: CASSLGTSGDTQYF. In nucleotides, the CDR3 is TGTGCCAGCAGCCTTGGGACTAGCGGAGATACGCAGTATTTT.